This T cell receptor (beta chain) was sequenced in a study of early T cells in non-severe SARS-CoV-2 infection. In the study overall: It was bulk RNA from unsorted whole blood that was sequenced, and the chains were unpaired. Study-level points and caveats: Clonotype matching in VDJdb favored anti-spike CD8 responses and did not capture private and CD4 specificities.

Remarks on this clonotype: Antigen specificity is unknown.

The CDR3 is 15 amino acids. Trimming pared 5 bases from V and 0 bases from J, leaving 16 bases between. The germline V gene has CDR1 DFQATT and CDR2 SNEGSKA (reference sequence). Each cDNA molecule carried a unique molecular identifier. Using its own MiXCR run on the 5' RACE reads, TCRdb lists one record per CDR3 protein. Of 100,000 to 130,000 distinct CDR3 sequences in the sample, 12% were seen once. This chain uses TRBV20-1 with TRBJ2-5; perhaps TRBD1 as D (6 bases). This TCR was recovered from an adult who was a healthcare worker with PCR-confirmed SARS-CoV-2 infection or an uninfected control (not recorded which). The sample consisted of whole blood. The CDR3 coding sequence is TGCAGTGCTCTCCCCGGGACACCCGACCAAGAGACCCAGTACTTC. Amino acid sequence: CSALPGTPDQETQYF.